This TCR beta chain is from a study of OX40 agonist ivuxolimab in advanced cancers. This table comes from immunoSEQ multiplex PCR, and its TCRdb copy is limited to in-frame clones, with some not included. This repertoire shows about 23,000 clones, 75% to 85% found once; its top ten account for about 8.1%. Germline loops: CDR1 LNHDA, CDR2 SQIVND (reference sequence). V dropped 3 bases and J dropped 0; count of bases not matched to a gene: 5. The CDR3 covers 18 residues. Whole-study findings and limits: Blood T cells, both CD4+ and CD8+, expanded clonally by week 6 at 0.1 to 3.0 mg/kg.

In the case of this clone: The antigen is undetermined.

The starting material was CD4+ or CD8+ T cells sorted from blood, obtained in a trial of the OX40 agonist ivuxolimab. The sequence came from an adult with an advanced solid tumor such as melanoma, head and neck, liver or kidney cancer. The chain is built from TRBV19 and TRBJ1-6; TRBD1 agrees at 10 bases. The CDR3 sequence is CASSIGTGEASYNSPLHF. The CDR3 DNA reads as TGTGCCAGTAGTATCGGGACAGGGGAAGCCTCCTATAATTCACCCCTCCACTTT. Looking up the rest from reference TRBV19 and TRBJ1-6 gives the full variable domain: DGGITQSPKYLFRKEGQNVTLSCEQNLNHDAMYWYRQDPGQGLRLIYYSQIVNDFQKGDIAEGYSVSREKKESFPLTVTSAQKNPTAFYLCASSIGTGEASYNSPLHFGNGTRLTVT.